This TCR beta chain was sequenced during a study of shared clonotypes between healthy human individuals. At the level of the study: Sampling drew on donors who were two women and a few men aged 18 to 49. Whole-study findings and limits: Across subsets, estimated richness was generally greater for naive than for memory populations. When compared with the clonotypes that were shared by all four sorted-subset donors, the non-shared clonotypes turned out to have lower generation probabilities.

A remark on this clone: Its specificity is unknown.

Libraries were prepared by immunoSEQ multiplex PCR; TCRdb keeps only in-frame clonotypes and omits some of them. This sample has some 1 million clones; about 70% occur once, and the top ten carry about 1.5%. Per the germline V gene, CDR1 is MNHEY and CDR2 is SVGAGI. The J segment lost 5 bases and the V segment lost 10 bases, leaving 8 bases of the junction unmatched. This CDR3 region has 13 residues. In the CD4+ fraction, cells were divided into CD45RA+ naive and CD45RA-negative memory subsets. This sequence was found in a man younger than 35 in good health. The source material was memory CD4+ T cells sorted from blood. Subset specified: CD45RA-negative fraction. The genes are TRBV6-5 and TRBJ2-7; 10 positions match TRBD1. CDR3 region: CAISGTGVDEQYF. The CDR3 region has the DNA TGTGCCATCAGCGGGACAGGGGTGGACGAGCAGTACTTC.